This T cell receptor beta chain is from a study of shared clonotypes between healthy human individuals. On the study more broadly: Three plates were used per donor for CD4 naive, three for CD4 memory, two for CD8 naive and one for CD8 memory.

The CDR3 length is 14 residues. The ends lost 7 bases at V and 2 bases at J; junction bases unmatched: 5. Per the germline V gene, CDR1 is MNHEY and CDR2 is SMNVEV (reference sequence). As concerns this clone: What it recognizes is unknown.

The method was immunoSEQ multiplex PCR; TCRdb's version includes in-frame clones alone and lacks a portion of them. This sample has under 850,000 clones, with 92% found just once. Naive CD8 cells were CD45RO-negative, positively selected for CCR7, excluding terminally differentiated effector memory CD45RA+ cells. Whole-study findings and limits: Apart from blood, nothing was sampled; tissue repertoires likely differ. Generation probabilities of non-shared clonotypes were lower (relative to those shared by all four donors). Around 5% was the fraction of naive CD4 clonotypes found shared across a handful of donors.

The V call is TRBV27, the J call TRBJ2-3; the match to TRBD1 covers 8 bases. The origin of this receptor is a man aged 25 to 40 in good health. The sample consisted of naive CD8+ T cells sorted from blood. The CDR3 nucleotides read TGTGCCAGCACCCGACAGGGGAACACAGATACGCAGTATTTT. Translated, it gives CASTRQGNTDTQYF.